One T cell receptor beta chain is described in this entry. Its antigen is still unknown. This sample is part of a study of post-analysis software for immune sequencing data. Study-wide results and caveats: Samples from one preparation batch, clustered by F measure, grouped strongly together. Patients showed TRBV5-6, TRBV5-1 and TRBV20-1 among four to six TRBV segments more frequent than in controls. Normalized Chao1 diversity was significantly reduced in patients versus controls.

Presence of unique molecular identifiers characterized the TCR beta cDNA libraries. In TCRdb, the PCR reads were re-called with MiXCR into one record per CDR3 protein. The repertoire consists of fewer than 850,000 distinct CDR3 sequences, with 30% occurring once and the leading ten covering around 0.55%. The CDR3 consists of 13 residues. V was shortened by 4 bases and J by 18 bases, with 18 bases between the two germline ends. Germline CDR1 and CDR2: KGHDR and SFDVKD. The clonotype comes from a girl aged 5-17 years with multiple sclerosis. Sequencing was done on a sample of blood. V gene TRBV24-1 combines with J gene TRBJ1-6; D gene uncertain. The CDR3 DNA sequence: TGTGCCACCAGTGACTCGGCATCACCCGAGCCCCACTTT. The encoded protein is CATSDSASPEPHF.